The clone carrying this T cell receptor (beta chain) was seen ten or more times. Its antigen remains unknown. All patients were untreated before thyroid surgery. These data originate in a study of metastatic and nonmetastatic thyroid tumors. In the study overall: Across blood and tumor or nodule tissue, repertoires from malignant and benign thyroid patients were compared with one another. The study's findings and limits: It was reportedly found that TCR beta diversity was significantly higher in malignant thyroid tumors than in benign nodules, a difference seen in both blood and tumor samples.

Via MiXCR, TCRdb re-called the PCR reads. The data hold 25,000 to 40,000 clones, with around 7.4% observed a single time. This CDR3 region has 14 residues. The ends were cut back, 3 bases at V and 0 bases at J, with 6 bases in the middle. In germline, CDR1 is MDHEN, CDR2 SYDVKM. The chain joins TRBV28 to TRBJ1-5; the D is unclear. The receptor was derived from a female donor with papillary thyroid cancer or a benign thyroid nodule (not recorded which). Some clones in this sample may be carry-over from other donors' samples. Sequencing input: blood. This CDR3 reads CASSFLDSNQPQHF. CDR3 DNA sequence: TGTGCCAGCAGTTTCTTGGATAGCAATCAGCCCCAGCATTTT.